Below are 29 T cell receptor beta chains sequenced from a single sample in a study of cytomegalovirus exposure and HLA in healthy donors. The PCR ran on 60 Vbeta and 13 Jbeta primers. The table came from immunoSEQ multiplex PCR; TCRdb's copy has only in-frame clones and leaves some out. The data contain over 60,000 clones, 65% to 70% of them singletons. What was sequenced was PBMCs. The receptors come from a male donor in good health and CMV-seropositive.

This clone has just a few counts. The V and J genes are TRBV7-2 and TRBJ2-7; D gene unclear. V was shortened by 1 base and J by 5 bases, with 9 bases between the two germline ends. Germline V gene sequence: CDR1 SGHTA, CDR2 FQGNSA. The CDR3 is made up of 13 amino acids. CDR3 coding DNA: TGTGCCAGCAGCTTAGGAAGAGTAAACGAGCAGTACTTC. Translating gives CASSLGRVNEQYF.

The V call is TRBV7-3, the J call TRBJ2-1, with a possible D match to TRBD2 (5 bases). The CDR3 sequence is 15 residues long. Trimming stripped 5 bases from V and 0 bases from J, with 11 bases between. Germline CDR1 SGHTA, CDR2 FQGTGA. Written as DNA, the CDR3 is TGTGCCAGCAGCCGGGAAGGCAGCTCCTACAATGAGCAGTTCTTC. It is translated as CASSREGSSYNEQFF.

This clone was detected a few times. The chain links TRBV6-1 to TRBJ1-3, with D tentatively TRBD1 (6 bases). V was clipped by 5 bases and J by 3 bases, with 11 bases between them. Germline-derived CDR1 and CDR2 are MNHNS and SASEGT. The CDR3 sequence is 14 residues long. In DNA form, the CDR3 reads TGTGCCAGCAGTCAAACAGGGCTTGGAAACACCATATATTTT. Encoded protein: CASSQTGLGNTIYF.

The rearrangement uses TRBV14 and TRBJ2-2, with 9 bases that match TRBD1. The junction had 1 base not matched to a gene; V was cut back by 2 bases and J by 0 bases. CDR3 length equals 16 residues. Per germline, CDR1 SGHDN and CDR2 FVKESK. CDR3: CASSQRQGANTGELFF. In DNA form, the CDR3 reads TGTGCCAGCAGCCAAAGACAGGGGGCGAACACCGGGGAGCTGTTTTTT.

This chain connects TRBV5-1 to TRBJ2-3; TRBD2 aligns across 12 bases. V lost 3 bases, J lost 0 bases, and 8 bases stayed unmatched. The CDR3 consists of 18 residues. Germline V lookup: CDR1 SGHRS, CDR2 YFSETQ. In DNA, the CDR3 is TGCGCCAGCAGCTCTGGACTAGCGGGGAGTACTAGCACAGATACGCAGTATTTT. Its translation: CASSSGLAGSTSTDTQYF. Together with reference TRBV5-1 and TRBJ2-3, the CDR3 gives the full variable domain: KAGVTQTPRYLIKTRGQQVTLSCSPISGHRSVSWYQQTPGQGLQFLFEYFSETQRNKGNFPGRFSGRQFSNSRSEMNVSTLELGDSALYLCASSSGLAGSTSTDTQYFGPGTRLTVL.

V is TRBV6-5 and J is TRBJ1-2; the D gene is possibly TRBD1 (6 bases). The germline V gene encodes CDR1 MNHEY and CDR2 SVGAGI. Deletions cut 0 bases from V and 6 bases from J, with 17 bases between. The CDR3 contains 16 residues. CDR3 region: CASSYSGGGGPNGYTF. The CDR3 DNA sequence: TGTGCCAGCAGTTACTCCGGTGGGGGCGGGCCCAATGGCTACACCTTC.

CDR3 in amino acids: CASSEALSNQPQHF. CDR3 nucleotide sequence: TGTGCCAGCAGTGAAGCGCTAAGCAATCAGCCCCAGCATTTT. This chain links TRBV2 with TRBJ1-5; D gene ambiguous. This CDR3 is built from 14 residues. CDR1 and CDR2 from the germline V gene are SNHLY and FYNNEI. V was shortened by 0 bases and J by 1 base, with 4 bases between the two germline ends.

Only a few counts were recorded for this clone. The V and J genes are TRBV6-5 and TRBJ1-1; a possible D gene is TRBD1 (5 bases). Trimming stripped 7 bases from V and 2 bases from J, with 14 bases between. In germline, CDR1 is MNHEY, CDR2 SVGAGI. CDR3 length equals 14 residues. As DNA, the CDR3 is TGTGCCAGCACCCCACAGGTAAAAAACACTGAAGCTTTCTTT. Amino acids: CASTPQVKNTEAFF.

The chain carries TRBV6-1 and TRBJ1-2; D unclear. Germline assignment: CDR1 MNHNS and CDR2 SASEGT. This CDR3 comprises 15 residues. With 1 base removed from V and 0 bases from J, the gap between germline ends came to 9 bases. The CDR3 DNA reads as TGTGCCAGCAGTGAAGGAGGAGTAGCTAACTATGGCTACACCTTC. This encodes CASSEGGVANYGYTF.

V gene TRBV11-2 combines with J gene TRBJ2-7, with D perhaps matching TRBD2 (5 bases). Trimming pared 5 bases from V and 2 bases from J, leaving 13 bases between. The length of the CDR3 is 14 residues. The germline V gene has CDR1 SGHAT and CDR2 FQNNGV. CDR3 sequence (DNA): TGTGCCAGCAGCACTTCCCACGGGGCCTACGAGCAGTACTTC. The encoded protein is CASSTSHGAYEQYF.

The V gene is TRBV2, the J gene TRBJ2-4; D gene ambiguous. Germline V gene lookup returns CDR1 SNHLY and CDR2 FYNNEI. The CDR3 length is 11 residues. Trimming removed 1 base at V and 16 bases at J, with 11 bases between. CDR3 in amino acids: CASSEGAEHYF. In DNA, the CDR3 is TGTGCCAGCAGTGAAGGGGCAGAACATTACTTC.

The V gene is TRBV7-9, the J gene TRBJ2-1, with no clear D. This CDR3 has 14 amino acids. Germline assignment: CDR1 SEHNR and CDR2 FQNEAQ (reference sequence). The ends were cut back, 5 bases at V and 0 bases at J, with 8 bases in the middle. CDR3 in amino acids: CASSQDSSYNEQFF. The CDR3 coding sequence is TGTGCCAGCAGCCAAGATAGCTCCTACAATGAGCAGTTCTTC.

The chain recombines TRBV2 with TRBJ1-2; no definite D call. The ends were cut back, 2 bases at V and 8 bases at J, with 18 bases in the middle. The CDR3 is 15 amino acids. Germline V gene data show CDR1 as SNHLY and CDR2 as FYNNEI. The CDR3 loop reads CASSELGDLWRGYTF. In DNA, the CDR3 is TGTGCCAGCAGTGAACTCGGGGATCTTTGGAGGGGCTACACCTTC.

This clone was counted only a few times. The chain has TRBV7-9 and TRBJ2-4; a possible D gene is TRBD2 (5 bases). Trimming took 3 bases from V and 7 from J, leaving 13 bases between them. Germline CDR1 and CDR2: SEHNR and FQNEAQ (reference sequence). This CDR3 region has 14 residues. CDR3 sequence reads: CASSFSSSRNIQYF. CDR3 nucleotides: TGTGCCAGCAGCTTTTCGTCTAGCAGGAACATTCAGTACTTC.

The chain uses TRBV28 and TRBJ2-3; D remains ambiguous. Trimming left V 5 bases short and J 0 bases short, with 3 bases between. CDR3 length: 12 amino acids. Germline V lookup: CDR1 MDHEN, CDR2 SYDVKM. CDR3 sequence: CASSESTDTQYF. DNA for the CDR3: TGTGCCAGCAGTGAGAGCACAGATACGCAGTATTTT.

The V and J genes are TRBV12-2 and TRBJ2-3; TRBD1, the D gene given by the table, was not confirmed from the DNA. TRBV12-2 is a pseudogene. This CDR3 region has 19 residues. CDR3 region: CASRLPGRPGKSSTDTQYF. CDR3 DNA sequence: TGTGCAAGTCGCTTACCAGGAAGACCAGGAAAGAGTAGCACAGATACGCAGTATTTT.

The V call is TRBV5-6, the J call TRBJ2-7, with a possible D match to TRBD2 (5 bases). This CDR3 has 15 residues. V was shortened by 0 bases and J by 1 base, with 11 bases between the two germline ends. CDR1 is SGHDT, CDR2 YYEEEE, per germline. The CDR3 region is CASSLGGLVSYEQYF. The CDR3 bases are TGTGCCAGCAGCTTGGGCGGGCTAGTTTCCTACGAGCAGTACTTC.

The V gene is TRBV2, the J gene TRBJ1-3; tentatively, D is TRBD1 (6 bases). Germline CDR1 and CDR2: SNHLY and FYNNEI. Trimming took 5 bases from V and 4 from J, leaving 12 bases between them. This CDR3 comprises 14 residues. DNA for the CDR3: TGTGCCAGCAGTACTACAGGGTGGGGAAACACCATATATTTT. Translated, it gives CASSTTGWGNTIYF.

This chain uses TRBV4-1 with TRBJ2-5; D possibly corresponds to TRBD1 (6 bases). The J call may be wrong; the DNA end is better matched by TRBJ2-7. Germline values: CDR1 MGHRA, CDR2 YSYEKL. The CDR3 has 14 residues. CDR3: CASSQYAGDYEQYF. As DNA, the CDR3 is TGCGCCAGCAGCCAATACGCAGGGGACTACGAGCAGTACTTC.

This sequence joins TRBV15 and TRBJ1-2; D is uncertain. The CDR3 totals 15 residues. Germline assignment: CDR1 LNHNV and CDR2 YYDKDF (reference sequence). V was trimmed by 0 bases and J by 3 bases, leaving 11 bases between them. CDR3 in amino acids: CATSRDGQAHYGYTF. In DNA, the CDR3 is TGTGCCACCAGCAGAGATGGGCAGGCCCACTATGGCTACACCTTC.

The chain joins TRBV15 to TRBJ2-3; possible D gene TRBD2, 6 bases. Trimming cost V 0 bases and J 5 bases, with 9 bases left between them. Germline V CDR1 and CDR2: LNHNV, YYDKDF (reference sequence). The CDR3 runs 14 residues. CDR3 protein: CATSRERGKDTQYF. Written as DNA, the CDR3 is TGTGCCACCAGCAGAGAGCGGGGAAAAGATACGCAGTATTTT.

This clone was detected only a few times. This chain joins TRBV11-2 and TRBJ2-5; 7 bases align to TRBD2. Germline V lookup: CDR1 SGHAT, CDR2 FQNNGV. The CDR3 covers 16 residues. V was pared by 5 bases and J by 2 bases, with 11 bases of the junction left unmatched. The CDR3 DNA reads TGTGCCAGCAGCCATGAGACTAGCTCCAAACAAGAGACCCAGTACTTC. This gives the protein CASSHETSSKQETQYF.

This clone was observed a single time. The rearrangement uses TRBV7-3 and TRBJ2-3; D perhaps matches TRBD2 (6 bases). Germline assignment: CDR1 SGHTA and CDR2 FQGTGA. This CDR3 has 15 residues. V shed 1 base and J shed 0 bases, with 8 bases lying between them. In nucleotides, the CDR3 is TGTGCCAGCAGCTTAAGCGGGACTAGCACAGATACGCAGTATTTT. Its protein is CASSLSGTSTDTQYF.

The chain recombines TRBV4-3 with TRBJ2-7; 7 bases fit TRBD2. V gave up 3 bases and J gave up 2 bases; unmatched junction bases: 4. The length of the CDR3 is 14 residues. Germline V gene sequence: CDR1 LGHNA, CDR2 YSLEER. CDR3 in DNA: TGCGCCAGCAGCCAGGGACTACCAACCTACGAGCAGTACTTC. This gives the protein CASSQGLPTYEQYF.

V usage is TRBV7-2 and J usage is TRBJ1-3; tentatively, D is TRBD1 (5 bases). The CDR3 runs to 16 residues. V lost 3 bases to trimming and J lost 0 bases, with 12 bases between them. Per the germline V gene, CDR1 is SGHTA and CDR2 is FQGNSA. CDR3 DNA sequence: TGTGCCAGCAGCTTCACGACAGCTGGCTCTGGAAACACCATATATTTT. This codes for CASSFTTAGSGNTIYF.

This chain links TRBV6-5 with TRBJ2-2; 9 positions agree with TRBD1. Trimming cost V 4 bases and J 15 bases; bases outside gene matches: 9. The CDR3 is 13 amino acids. Per germline, CDR1 MNHEY and CDR2 SVGAGI. The CDR3 DNA reads as TGTGCCAGCAGTTCACAAAACAGGGGGCGGATGTTTTTT. Translated, it gives CASSSQNRGRMFF.

The chain links TRBV6-4 to TRBJ2-6; D gene ambiguous. Germline V CDR1 and CDR2: MRHNA, SNTAGT. The CDR3 totals 16 residues. With 0 bases removed from V and 0 bases from J, the gap between germline ends came to 6 bases. CDR3: CASSDSSGSGANVLTF. The CDR3 DNA is TGTGCCAGCAGTGACTCGAGTGGCTCTGGGGCCAACGTCCTGACTTTC.

The rearrangement uses TRBV7-7 and TRBJ2-1; tentative D call: TRBD2 (6 bases). CDR3 size: 14 residues. V lost 1 base to trimming and J lost 7 bases, with 11 bases between them. Germline values: CDR1 SSHAT, CDR2 FNYEAQ (reference sequence). CDR3 in amino acids: CASSLEGLANEQFF. CDR3 DNA sequence: TGTGCCAGCAGCTTAGAAGGGCTAGCGAATGAGCAGTTCTTC.

The chain carries TRBV27 and TRBJ1-1; 10 nucleotides line up with TRBD1. V gave up 5 bases and J gave up 1 base; unmatched junction bases: 4. The CDR3 is made up of 15 amino acids. The germline V gene has CDR1 MNHEY and CDR2 SMNVEV (reference sequence). The CDR3 coding sequence is TGTGCCAGCAGTAGAGGGACAGGGGAGAACACTGAAGCTTTCTTT. Protein product: CASSRGTGENTEAFF.